Following are 25 T cell receptor beta chains from one sample sequenced in a study of blood T cell repertoires in COVID-19. Produced via immunoSEQ multiplex PCR; TCRdb's table is partial and in-frame only. The sample includes about 200,000 clones, approximately 86% of them seen just once. Sequencing was carried out using PBMCs or T cells enriched from blood (not recorded which). The receptors were gathered from a woman aged 40 to 50 with acute COVID-19.

The genes are TRBV2 and TRBJ1-1, with 7 bases lining up with TRBD1. J gave up 7 bases and V 7 bases, and 9 bases lay outside the gene matches. CDR3 length: 13 amino acids. Looked up from germline, CDR1 is SNHLY and CDR2 is FYNNEI. The CDR3 reads CASIRDRDSEAFF. The CDR3 DNA is TGTGCCAGCATTCGCGACAGGGACAGTGAAGCTTTCTTT.

In its sample, this clone ranks as medium-sized. V is TRBV10-3 and J is TRBJ1-1, with D perhaps TRBD1 (6 bases). CDR1 is ENHRY and CDR2 is SYGVKD in the germline V gene. The length of the CDR3 is 14 residues. The V end lost 4 bases, the J end lost 0 bases, and 9 bases lay between the germline ends. The CDR3 is CAISADSMNTEAFF. Written as DNA, the CDR3 is TGTGCCATCAGTGCGGACAGCATGAACACTGAAGCTTTCTTT.

The rearrangement links TRBV9 to TRBJ1-4; unclear D gene. Trimming took off 0 bases at V and 5 bases at J, with 11 bases between the two ends. In germline, CDR1 is SGDLS, CDR2 YYNGEE. This CDR3 contains 15 residues. DNA for the CDR3: TGTGCCAGCAGCGTAGGGGGAGGCTTCAATGAAAAACTGTTTTTT. Translated: CASSVGGGFNEKLFF.

The rearrangement links TRBV10-3 to TRBJ2-7; perhaps TRBD1 as D (6 bases). V lost 4 bases and J 5 bases, leaving 12 bases between the germline ends. In germline, CDR1 is ENHRY, CDR2 SYGVKD. The CDR3 loop spans 13 amino acids. This chain's CDR3 is CAISAQGSNEQYF. The CDR3 DNA reads TGTGCCATCAGTGCCCAGGGGAGTAACGAGCAGTACTTC.

The chain joins TRBV28 to TRBJ2-7; no clear D gene. Trimming left V 6 bases short and J 4 bases short, with 10 bases between. CDR1 and CDR2 from the germline V gene are MDHEN and SYDVKM. This CDR3 is built from 12 residues. CDR3 residues: CASSRLRYEQYF. The CDR3 DNA reads TGTGCCAGCAGCCGACTTCGGTACGAGCAGTACTTC.

The chain combines TRBV23-1 with TRBJ2-7; TRBD1 matches at 7 bases. TRBV23-1 is known as an ORF, though its function is uncertain. V was clipped by 6 bases and J by 0 bases; unmatched bases: 8. CDR3 length equals 15 residues. The CDR3 bases are TGCGCCAGCAGACCTACCGGGACAGCCTCCTACGAGCAGTACTTC. As protein: CASRPTGTASYEQYF.

The V and J genes are TRBV28 and TRBJ1-2, with D maybe TRBD1 (6 bases). Germline-derived CDR1 and CDR2 are MDHEN and SYDVKM. Deletions cut 7 bases from V and 5 bases from J, with 14 bases between. CDR3 size: 13 residues. As DNA, the CDR3 is TGTGCCAGCACCAGAAGGGGGGGTTATGGCTACACCTTC. It encodes CASTRRGGYGYTF.

V and J are TRBV9 and TRBJ2-1; 12 nucleotides match TRBD2. CDR3 length equals 14 residues. Germline V gene sequence: CDR1 SGDLS, CDR2 YYNGEE. Losses at the gene ends were 5 bases for V and 7 bases for J; bases not matched to a gene: 4. The CDR3 is CASSPSGRANEQFF. DNA of the CDR3: TGTGCCAGCAGTCCTAGCGGGAGGGCGAATGAGCAGTTCTTC.

The chain couples TRBV6-5 to TRBJ2-7; 7 bases are shared with TRBD1. Germline V CDR1 and CDR2: MNHEY, SVGAGI. Germline trimming cut 5 bases from V and 3 bases from J; bases unmatched to any gene: 7. The CDR3 contains 14 residues. The CDR3 spells CASSKLGQDYEQYF. CDR3 bases: TGTGCCAGCAGTAAGCTCGGACAGGACTACGAGCAGTACTTC.

This clone was picked up one time. The chain is built from TRBV10-2 and TRBJ2-1; D possibly corresponds to TRBD2 (6 bases). Germline V CDR1 and CDR2: WSHSY, SAAADI. CDR3 size: 13 residues. Deletions cut 4 bases from V and 9 bases from J, with 13 bases between. Here the CDR3 reads CASSAGTGAEQFF. For the CDR3, the DNA is TGCGCCAGCAGTGCGGGGACTGGGGCTGAGCAGTTCTTC.

The chain recombines TRBV28 with TRBJ1-6; D call uncertain. The V gene lost 5 bases and the J gene lost 10 bases, with 9 bases spanning the gap. This CDR3 region has 12 residues. The germline CDR1 and CDR2 sequences are MDHEN and SYDVKM. CDR3 sequence (DNA): TGTGCCAGCAGTCTGCCCGGGTCACCCCTCCACTTT. As protein: CASSLPGSPLHF. The full variable domain, its missing parts supplied by reference TRBV28 and TRBJ1-6, is DVKVTQSSRYLVKRTGEKVFLECVQDMDHENMFWYRQDPGLGLRLIYFSYDVKMKEKGDIPEGYSVSREKKERFSLILESASTNQTSMYLCASSLPGSPLHFGNGTRLTVT.

The gene calls are TRBV4-2 and TRBJ2-7; D possibly corresponds to TRBD2 (7 bases). V lost 4 bases to trimming and J lost 7 bases, with 20 bases between them. CDR1 is LGHNA, CDR2 YNFKEQ, per germline. The CDR3 is 15 amino acids. The CDR3 coding sequence is TGTGCCAGCAGCCCAGGGGAGGGGGACTCTAAGGAGCAGTACTTC. Translating it yields CASSPGEGDSKEQYF.

The rearrangement uses TRBV3-1 (or the pseudogene TRBV3-2) and TRBJ1-2, with TRBD1 matching 10 bases. The J segment lost 4 bases and the V segment lost 6 bases, leaving 5 bases of the junction unmatched. The CDR3 is 14 residues long. Germline loops: CDR1 LGHDT, CDR2 YNNKEL (reference sequence). The CDR3 loop is CASSPGQGIYGYTF. In nucleotides, the CDR3 is TGTGCCAGCAGTCCGGGACAGGGGATCTATGGCTACACCTTC.

The genes are TRBV5-4 and TRBJ2-1; 7 nucleotides agree with TRBD1. Germline CDR1 reads SGHNT; CDR2 reads YYREEE (reference sequence). Trimming removed 0 bases from V and 3 bases from J; junction bases left unmatched: 3. The CDR3 length is 15 residues. CDR3 bases: TGTGCCAGCAGCTTGGAGACAGGGTTCTACAATGAGCAGTTCTTC. It codes for CASSLETGFYNEQFF.

The chain couples TRBV6-2 or TRBV6-3 to TRBJ2-1; a weak D match, TRBD2 (5 bases). Trimming stripped 5 bases from V and 9 bases from J, with 23 bases between. Germline loops: CDR1 MNHEY, CDR2 SVGEGT. CDR3 size: 16 residues. The CDR3 protein is CASSLLDFFLLSEQFF. The CDR3 DNA reads as TGTGCCAGCAGTCTCCTGGACTTTTTCCTACTTAGTGAGCAGTTCTTC.

The chain combines TRBV19 with TRBJ1-1; D ambiguous. V gave up 0 bases and J gave up 1 base, with 9 bases separating them. CDR1 is LNHDA, CDR2 SQIVND, per germline (reference sequence). There are 15 residues in the CDR3. The DNA of the CDR3 is TGTGCCAGTAGTATAGATGCGGGAGGGAACACTGAAGCTTTCTTT. As protein: CASSIDAGGNTEAFF.

The chain has TRBV27 and TRBJ1-5; D is perhaps TRBD1 (5 bases). This CDR3 spans 22 amino acids. Germline V gene sequence: CDR1 MNHEY, CDR2 SMNVEV (reference sequence). Trimming removed 2 bases from V and 5 bases from J, with 34 bases in between. The CDR3 reads CASSLRSDPGVTDPEGYQPQHF. CDR3 nucleotide sequence: TGTGCCAGCAGTTTACGTTCTGACCCTGGGGTGACAGACCCCGAAGGTTATCAGCCCCAGCATTTT.

The chain combines TRBV18 with TRBJ1-2, with D possibly being TRBD1 (6 bases). The CDR3 length is 13 residues. Germline V gene data show CDR1 as KGHSH and CDR2 as LQKENI. The V end was cut by 3 bases, the J end by 8 bases, with 13 bases between. CDR3 DNA: TGTGCCAGCTCACCCTTTCCAGGGGAAGGCTACACCTTC. Protein sequence: CASSPFPGEGYTF. The whole variable domain, filled in from reference TRBV18 and TRBJ1-2, reads NAGVMQNPRHLVRRRGQEARLRCSPMKGHSHVYWYRQLPEEGLKFMVYLQKENIIDESGMPKERFSAEFPKEGPSILRIQQVVRGDSAAYFCASSPFPGEGYTFGSGTRLTVV.

The chain uses TRBV11-3 and TRBJ1-4; tentative D call: TRBD1 (5 bases). The V end was cut by 5 bases, the J end by 4 bases, with 11 bases between. This CDR3 contains 14 residues. Germline values: CDR1 SGHNT, CDR2 YENEEA. The CDR3 is CASSGDFGNEKLFF. CDR3 DNA: TGTGCCAGCAGCGGGGACTTCGGTAATGAAAAACTGTTTTTT.

The rearrangement links TRBV19 to TRBJ1-5; no definite D call. The V gene's germline CDR1 is LNHDA and CDR2 SQIVND (reference sequence). The ends were cut back, 5 bases at V and 1 base at J, with 15 bases in the middle. The CDR3 extends over 16 amino acids. CDR3 coding DNA: TGTGCCAGTAGTCGGTCGAAAGTCTGGAGCAATCAGCCCCAGCATTTT. The encoded protein is CASSRSKVWSNQPQHF.

The chain couples TRBV19 to TRBJ2-1, with 10 nucleotides matching TRBD2. The V segment lost 2 bases and the J segment 0 bases; nucleotides outside the gene matches: 1. There are 16 residues in the CDR3. Germline loops: CDR1 LNHDA, CDR2 SQIVND (reference sequence). The CDR3 nucleotides read TGTGCCAGTAGTATATCTAGCGGGAGCTCCTACAATGAGCAGTTCTTC. It translates to CASSISSGSSYNEQFF.

This chain links TRBV21-1 with TRBJ1-2; TRBD1, the table's D call, was not compared with the DNA. TRBV21-1 is termed a pseudogene. This CDR3 has 16 residues. The CDR3 nucleotides are TGTGCCAGCAGCAACAAGAGGGGACAGATTAACTATGGCTACACCTTC. Protein: CASSNKRGQINYGYTF.

V is TRBV7-9 and J is TRBJ2-3; 9 nucleotides align to TRBD2. This CDR3 contains 17 residues. With V trimmed by 4 bases and J by 1 base, 9 bases remained unmatched. Per the germline V gene, CDR1 is SEHNR and CDR2 is FQNEAQ (reference sequence). The CDR3 DNA sequence: TGTGCCAGCAGCTCGCCTGCGGGAGGGCCGGGCACAGATACGCAGTATTTT. It codes for CASSSPAGGPGTDTQYF. Together with reference TRBV7-9 and TRBJ2-3, the CDR3 gives the full variable domain: DTGVSQNPRHKITKRGQNVTFRCDPISEHNRLYWYRQTLGQGPEFLTYFQNEAQLEKSRLLSDRFSAERPKGSFSTLEIQRTEQGDSAMYLCASSSPAGGPGTDTQYFGPGTRLTVL.

This chain joins TRBV12-5 and TRBJ1-1; D is uncertain. The V end lost 6 bases, the J end lost 3 bases, and 14 bases lay between the germline ends. CDR1 and CDR2 (germline): LGHNT, FRNRAP. This CDR3 is 14 amino acids long. In nucleotides, the CDR3 is TGTGCTAGTGGCGCTAAATCGGGGTACACTGAAGCTTTCTTT. It codes for CASGAKSGYTEAFF.

A note on this clone: The sample has other DNA sequences that encode this CDR3 too. This chain links TRBV24-1 with TRBJ2-2, with 7 bases aligning to TRBD1. CDR1 and CDR2 from the germline V gene are KGHDR and SFDVKD. The CDR3 consists of 12 residues. V gave up 9 bases and J gave up 6 bases; unmatched junction bases: 3. CDR3 sequence: CATRQGSGELFF. The CDR3 nucleotides are TGTGCCACCCGACAGGGTTCCGGGGAGCTGTTTTTT.